The 9 T cell receptor beta chains listed next were all sequenced from one sample in a study of blood T cell repertoires in COVID-19. TCRdb keeps only in-frame clones here, not all; method: immunoSEQ multiplex PCR. Here the sample spans 300,000 to 350,000 clones, about 87% being singletons. Sample: PBMCs or T cells enriched from blood (not recorded which). The receptors come from a man aged 25 to 40 who had recovered from COVID-19.

The rearrangement uses TRBV5-1 and TRBJ1-6; the D gene is possibly TRBD1 (6 bases). Trimming took off 4 bases at V and 8 bases at J, with 10 bases between the two ends. The CDR3 spans 13 residues. Germline V gives CDR1 SGHRS, CDR2 YFSETQ. Here the CDR3 DNA reads TGCGCCAGCAGCGCAGCAGGGGATTCACCCCTCCACTTT. As protein: CASSAAGDSPLHF.

This clone was observed a single time. The chain combines TRBV28 with TRBJ1-6; 8 nucleotides align to TRBD1. V dropped 5 bases and J dropped 3; count of bases not matched to a gene: 12. CDR1 and CDR2 (germline): MDHEN, SYDVKM. This CDR3 is built from 18 residues. The CDR3 sequence is CASSPPGQGILYNSPLHF. CDR3 nucleotides: TGTGCCAGCAGTCCACCTGGACAGGGTATACTCTATAATTCACCCCTCCACTTT.

The chain recombines TRBV5-1 with TRBJ1-1; D remains unclear. Germline CDR1 is SGHRS and CDR2 is YFSETQ. Trimming shortened V by 0 bases and J by 0 bases, and 3 bases separated the two germline ends. The CDR3 length is 13 residues. The CDR3 DNA sequence: TGCGCCAGCAGCTTGGGTATGAACACTGAAGCTTTCTTT. The encoded protein is CASSLGMNTEAFF.

V is TRBV19 and J is TRBJ1-1; no definite D call. CDR1 LNHDA and CDR2 SQIVND come from the germline V gene (reference sequence). Trimming took 2 bases from V and 3 from J, leaving 13 bases between them. The CDR3 loop spans 15 amino acids. The CDR3 spells CASSIRQVRHTEAFF. CDR3 sequence (DNA): TGTGCCAGTAGTATACGGCAGGTCAGGCACACTGAAGCTTTCTTT. Full variable domain (rest looked up from reference TRBV19 and TRBJ1-1): DGGITQSPKYLFRKEGQNVTLSCEQNLNHDAMYWYRQDPGQGLRLIYYSQIVNDFQKGDIAEGYSVSREKKESFPLTVTSAQKNPTAFYLCASSIRQVRHTEAFFGQGTRLTVV.

This clone was seen a single time. This rearrangement joins TRBV5-1 to TRBJ1-1; D remains unclear. This CDR3 is 14 amino acids long. V shed 0 bases and J shed 1 base, with 7 bases lying between them. CDR1 and CDR2 from the germline V gene are SGHRS and YFSETQ. CDR3 sequence (DNA): TGCGCCAGCAGCTTGGAGGGAGGGAACACTGAAGCTTTCTTT. It codes for CASSLEGGNTEAFF.

The chain recombines TRBV11-2 with TRBJ2-5; 10 bases are a match to TRBD2. The CDR3 extends over 13 amino acids. Germline CDR1 reads SGHAT; CDR2 reads FQNNGV. After removal of 11 bases from V and 4 bases from J, the junction contained 7 bases not matched to a gene. As DNA, the CDR3 is TGTGCCGTAAGCGGGGGGGCTTTAGAGACCCAGTACTTC. Translation: CAVSGGALETQYF. The variable domain in full, with the rest retrieved from reference TRBV11-2 and TRBJ2-5, is EAGVAQSPRYKIIEKRQSVAFWCNPISGHATLYWYQQILGQGPKLLIQFQNNGVVDDSQLPKDRFSAERLKGVDSTLKIQPAKLEDSAVYLCAVSGGALETQYFGPGTRLLVL.

This chain links TRBV30 with TRBJ2-7, with 7 bases lining up with TRBD1. There are 13 residues in the CDR3. V shed 2 bases and J 6 bases; nucleotides not matched to a gene: 7. The germline V gene encodes CDR1 GTSNPN and CDR2 SVGIG (reference sequence). For the CDR3, the DNA is TGTGCCTGGAGTATGGGACAGACGGGCGAGCAGTACTTC. It is translated as CAWSMGQTGEQYF. Full variable domain (rest looked up from reference TRBV30 and TRBJ2-7): SQTIHQWPATLVQPVGSPLSLECTVEGTSNPNLYWYRQAAGRGLQLLFYSVGIGQISSEVPQNLSASRPQDRQFILSSKKLLLSDSGFYLCAWSMGQTGEQYFGPGTRLTVT.

This clone was seen only once. The gene calls are TRBV7-9 and TRBJ2-3, with 9 bases lining up with TRBD1. This CDR3 is built from 15 residues. After removal of 5 bases from V and 2 bases from J, the junction contained 5 bases not matched to a gene. The V gene's germline CDR1 is SEHNR and CDR2 FQNEAQ (reference sequence). CDR3 bases: TGTGCCAGCAGCGTTAGACAGGGGGTCACAGATACGCAGTATTTT. Translation: CASSVRQGVTDTQYF. Full variable domain (remainder filled in from reference TRBV7-9 and TRBJ2-3): DTGVSQNPRHKITKRGQNVTFRCDPISEHNRLYWYRQTLGQGPEFLTYFQNEAQLEKSRLLSDRFSAERPKGSFSTLEIQRTEQGDSAMYLCASSVRQGVTDTQYFGPGTRLTVL.

The chain has TRBV27 and TRBJ1-1; D possibly corresponds to TRBD1 (6 bases). CDR1 is MNHEY and CDR2 is SMNVEV in the germline V gene (reference sequence). This CDR3 is built from 14 residues. V was clipped by 6 bases and J by 1 base, with 12 bases between them. Here the CDR3 reads CASSPAGANTEAFF. CDR3 DNA sequence: TGTGCCAGCAGCCCTGCGGGGGCGAACACTGAAGCTTTCTTT.